Following are 27 T cell receptor beta chains from one sample sequenced in a study of shared clonotypes between healthy human individuals. TCRdb's copy holds only in-frame clones and misses some; the assay was immunoSEQ multiplex PCR. The data hold over 2 million clones, with around 90% observed a single time. The sample consisted of naive CD4+ T cells from PBMCs. The subset was: CD45RA+ positively selected. The receptors originated from a man between 18 and 29 years old in good health. Some clones in this sample may be carry-over from other donors' samples.

V usage is TRBV5-1 and J usage is TRBJ2-5; either TRBD1 or TRBD2 may supply D (6 bases each). The germline CDR1 and CDR2 sequences are SGHRS and YFSETQ. The CDR3 loop spans 15 amino acids. V was clipped by 0 bases and J by 4 bases, with 13 bases between them. CDR3 sequence: CASSLAGGGGETQYF. CDR3 in DNA: TGCGCCAGCAGCTTGGCCGGAGGAGGGGGAGAGACCCAGTACTTC.

The CDR3 DNA is TGTGCCAGCAGCTCGGGGGGACGGGGGGTTTTCAAGAGCTACACCTTC. Amino acid sequence: CASSSGGRGVFKSYTF. This rearrangement joins TRBV5-4 to TRBJ1-2, with TRBD1 as a possible D gene (5 bases). V lost 3 bases to trimming and J lost 9 bases, with 24 bases between them. The CDR3 runs to 16 residues. Germline values: CDR1 SGHNT, CDR2 YYREEE (reference sequence).

The chain employs TRBV10-3 and TRBJ1-4; possibly TRBD1 for D (5 bases). The germline V and J ends were trimmed by 8 bases and 5 bases, with 12 bases remaining between them. The CDR3 totals 13 residues. Germline lookup yields CDR1 ENHRY and CDR2 SYGVKD. Written as DNA, the CDR3 is TGTGCCATCGGGGACGGTCGGAATGAAAAACTGTTTTTT. Residues: CAIGDGRNEKLFF.

The genes are TRBV7-5 and TRBJ1-5; whether TRBD1, the table's D call, matches the DNA was not checked. TRBV7-5 counts as a pseudogene. The CDR3 has 16 amino acids. CDR3 DNA sequence: TGTGTCAGAAGCGGGACAGTACTTGATAGCAATCAGCCCCAGCATTTT. This translates into CVRSGTVLDSNQPQHF.

The chain is built from TRBV6-1 and TRBJ2-5; D unresolved. The germline V and J ends were trimmed by 3 bases and 10 bases, with 21 bases remaining between them. The CDR3 consists of 15 residues. Germline values: CDR1 MNHNS, CDR2 SASEGT. The CDR3 DNA is TGTGCCAGCAGTGACCGTCCGAGAGCACCACACCTCCAGTACTTC. It translates to CASSDRPRAPHLQYF.

The chain couples TRBV29-1 to TRBJ2-3, with D possibly TRBD2 on 6 matching bases. The germline V and J ends were trimmed by 4 bases and 4 bases, with 9 bases remaining between them. This CDR3 comprises 12 residues. Germline V gives CDR1 SQVTM, CDR2 ANQGSEA. This chain's CDR3 is CSVAGVSDTQYF. CDR3 nucleotides: TGCAGCGTTGCGGGAGTCTCAGATACGCAGTATTTT.

The rearrangement joins TRBV9 to TRBJ2-6; D is uncertain. The CDR3 totals 16 residues. Trimming stripped 0 bases from V and 4 bases from J, with 11 bases between. Germline CDR1 SGDLS, CDR2 YYNGEE. The CDR3 bases are TGTGCCAGCAGCGTAGGTCAGGTACTGGGGGCCAACGTCCTGACTTTC. This codes for CASSVGQVLGANVLTF.

The genes are TRBV15 and TRBJ2-3; a possible D gene is TRBD2 (6 bases). This CDR3 is 17 amino acids long. Germline assignment: CDR1 LNHNV and CDR2 YYDKDF (reference sequence). V lost 2 bases to trimming and J lost 2 bases, with 17 bases between them. CDR3 bases: TGTGCCACCAGCAGATCCCGGGTGGGGGGACCCACAGATACGCAGTATTTT. Translation gives CATSRSRVGGPTDTQYF.

This chain uses TRBV6-1 with TRBJ2-7, with 7 bases matching TRBD1. CDR3 length: 11 residues. The germline V gene has CDR1 MNHNS and CDR2 SASEGT. V shed 6 bases, J shed 9 bases, and the junction held 5 bases outside the gene matches. CDR3 in DNA: TGTGCCAGCAGCCTATACAGGGGGCAGTACTTC. Amino acid sequence: CASSLYRGQYF.

This sequence joins TRBV30 and TRBJ1-6; D gene uncertain. Germline V gene sequence: CDR1 GTSNPN, CDR2 SVGIG (reference sequence). V gave up 4 bases and J gave up 6 bases, with 7 bases separating them. This CDR3 is 12 amino acids long. CDR3 bases: TGTGCCTGGATGCGGAGTAATTCACCCCTCCACTTT. This translates into CAWMRSNSPLHF.

The chain links TRBV7-2 to TRBJ1-4; TRBD1 agrees at 7 bases. Germline-derived CDR1 and CDR2 are SGHTA and FQGNSA. The CDR3 is 15 amino acids. The V and J ends lost 5 bases and 8 bases, in that order; junction bases with no gene match: 11. This CDR3 reads CASSPQTGFGEKLFF. CDR3 DNA sequence: TGTGCCAGCAGCCCGCAGACAGGGTTTGGAGAAAAACTGTTTTTT.

As regards this clone: A read error may produce the germline difference seen at one junction end. The chain employs TRBV6-1 and TRBJ2-5; possibly TRBD1 or TRBD2 for D (5 bases each). This CDR3 has 17 amino acids. The V gene's germline CDR1 is MNHNS and CDR2 SASEGT. The CDR3 sequence is CVSSESSYPGTWKTQYF. CDR3 bases: TGTGTCAGCAGTGAATCTAGCTACCCCGGGACGTGGAAGACCCAGTACTTC.

The rearrangement uses TRBV6-1 and TRBJ2-3; TRBD2 agrees at 7 bases. Trimming removed 7 bases from V and 0 bases from J; junction bases left unmatched: 4. From germline, CDR1 is MNHNS and CDR2 SASEGT. The CDR3 consists of 14 residues. The CDR3 coding sequence is TGTGCCAGCACTGCGGGAGCGAGCACAGATACGCAGTATTTT. Translated, it gives CASTAGASTDTQYF.

The V call is TRBV30, the J call TRBJ2-7; no firm D call. CDR1 and CDR2 from the germline V gene are GTSNPN and SVGIG (reference sequence). The CDR3 runs 12 residues. The ends were cut back, 2 bases at V and 4 bases at J, with 9 bases in the middle. The DNA for the CDR3 is TGTGCCTGGAGTAAGGATACGTACGAGCAGTACTTC. It specifies CAWSKDTYEQYF.

This rearrangement joins TRBV19 to TRBJ2-5; 9 bases align to TRBD2. This CDR3 spans 14 amino acids. Germline CDR1 and CDR2: LNHDA and SQIVND (reference sequence). J gave up 8 bases and V 2 bases, and 6 bases lay outside the gene matches. The CDR3, as DNA: TGTGCCAGTAGTATATTAGCGGGGGAGGGTACCCAGTACTTC. It encodes CASSILAGEGTQYF.

The chain has TRBV29-1 and TRBJ1-5; no clear D. Germline V gene sequence: CDR1 SQVTM, CDR2 ANQGSEA. Trimming removed 5 bases from V and 6 bases from J, with 14 bases in between. The CDR3 has 13 amino acids. The CDR3 protein is CSVSDVRGQPQHF. DNA for the CDR3: TGCAGCGTTTCTGACGTCCGCGGTCAGCCCCAGCATTTT.

The sample holds one count of this clone. J is TRBJ2-7 and V is TRBV28; the D is unclear. V was shortened by 4 bases and J by 6 bases, with 10 bases between the two germline ends. Germline V lookup: CDR1 MDHEN, CDR2 SYDVKM. This CDR3 comprises 12 residues. The CDR3 spells CASSSRTSEQYF. The CDR3 DNA follows: TGTGCCAGCAGTTCCCGGACGTCCGAGCAGTACTTC.

The chain has TRBV7-9 and TRBJ1-4, with D possibly being TRBD1 (6 bases). Deletions cut 2 bases from V and 0 bases from J, with 13 bases between. The CDR3 length is 17 residues. Per germline, CDR1 SEHNR and CDR2 FQNEAQ (reference sequence). CDR3 protein: CASSLPRGLTTNEKLFF. DNA of the CDR3: TGTGCCAGCAGCTTACCGCGGGGGCTTACAACTAATGAAAAACTGTTTTTT.

The gene calls are TRBV18 and TRBJ2-3; D may be TRBD1 or TRBD2 (5 bases each). The CDR3 contains 19 residues. V was pared by 4 bases and J by 2 bases, with 25 bases between. Germline V gives CDR1 KGHSH, CDR2 LQKENI. In DNA form, the CDR3 reads TGTGCCAGCTCACACACCCAGTCCCGAGGGGTAAAAGACACAGATACGCAGTATTTT. It translates to CASSHTQSRGVKDTDTQYF.

V and J are TRBV28 and TRBJ2-5; D is uncertain. The V and J ends lost 5 bases and 6 bases respectively, with 7 bases between them. The CDR3 contains 11 residues. Per germline, CDR1 MDHEN and CDR2 SYDVKM. As DNA, the CDR3 is TGTGCCAGCAGTGGGGAACAGACCCAGTACTTC. Translation gives CASSGEQTQYF.

The V gene is TRBV11-3, the J gene TRBJ2-1; the D gene could be TRBD1 or TRBD2 (5 bases each). This CDR3 region has 13 residues. Trimming shortened V by 5 bases and J by 9 bases, and 14 bases separated the two germline ends. Germline V lookup: CDR1 SGHNT, CDR2 YENEEA. In DNA, the CDR3 is TGTGCCAGCAGCGAACTCGGGGCACCTGAGCAGTTCTTC. As protein: CASSELGAPEQFF.

This clone occurred once. The chain recombines TRBV10-3 with TRBJ2-2; D gene ambiguous. Germline V lookup: CDR1 ENHRY, CDR2 SYGVKD. The ends were cut back, 10 bases at V and 2 bases at J, with 14 bases in the middle. The CDR3 length is 14 residues. In DNA, the CDR3 is TGTGCCAACCGGGTTGCATTAAACACCGGGGAGCTGTTTTTT. Translated: CANRVALNTGELFF.

This clone was counted a few times. The genes are TRBV30 and TRBJ2-2, with a weak D call TRBD2 (5 bases). V lost 3 bases and J 4 bases, leaving 9 bases between the germline ends. This CDR3 spans 13 amino acids. Germline lookup yields CDR1 GTSNPN and CDR2 SVGIG (reference sequence). The CDR3 nucleotides are TGTGCCTGGAGGTGGGCGGGCACCGGGGAGCTGTTTTTT. Translation: CAWRWAGTGELFF.

The rearrangement links TRBV28 to TRBJ1-2; 8 nucleotides agree with TRBD1. Germline V lookup: CDR1 MDHEN, CDR2 SYDVKM. The V gene end was trimmed by 4 bases and the J gene end by 0 bases; junction bases not matched to a gene: 4. The CDR3 sequence is 15 residues long. The CDR3 nucleotides read TGTGCCAGCAGTTACCTACAGGGGGCTAACTATGGCTACACCTTC. It translates to CASSYLQGANYGYTF.

V and J are TRBV5-4 and TRBJ2-2; D might be TRBD1 (5 bases). Germline CDR1 SGHNT, CDR2 YYREEE (reference sequence). The CDR3 contains 16 residues. The V end was cut by 2 bases, the J end by 4 bases, with 15 bases between. The chain's CDR3 is CASSFSQGRVTGELFF. The CDR3 nucleotides read TGTGCCAGCAGCTTTAGCCAGGGCAGGGTCACCGGGGAGCTGTTTTTT.

This chain connects TRBV7-8 to TRBJ2-7, with D tentatively TRBD2 (6 bases). There are 15 residues in the CDR3. Germline values: CDR1 SGHVS, CDR2 FQNEAQ. Trimming removed 0 bases from V and 1 base from J, with 10 bases in between. CDR3 in amino acids: CASSLAEGTSYEQYF. CDR3 DNA: TGTGCCAGCAGCTTAGCCGAGGGGACTTCCTACGAGCAGTACTTC. The full variable domain, completed using reference TRBV7-8 and TRBJ2-7, is GAGVSQSPRYKVAKRGQDVALRCDPISGHVSLFWYQQALGQGPEFLTYFQNEAQLDKSGLPSDRFFAERPEGSVSTLKIQRTQQEDSAVYLCASSLAEGTSYEQYFGPGTRLTVT.

The V gene is TRBV27, the J gene TRBJ2-5; tentative D call: TRBD2 (6 bases). CDR1 and CDR2 (germline): MNHEY, SMNVEV (reference sequence). The V and J ends lost 8 bases and 2 bases respectively, with 18 bases between them. This CDR3 has 15 amino acids. This CDR3 is CASSRRGGFQETQYF. CDR3 DNA sequence: TGTGCCAGCTCGCGTCGTGGGGGGTTTCAAGAGACCCAGTACTTC.